This TCR beta chain was documented in a study of blood T cell repertoires in COVID-19. On the study more broadly: PBMCs, B-cell-depleted T cells, or T cells were the source of the cDNA or gDNA that made up the material.

The authors' processing: For nucleated cells, counts were estimated from reference gene primer amplification. Method: immunoSEQ multiplex PCR; TCRdb's copy keeps in-frame clones and lacks some. That table supplies the V and J calls and clone size; D and trimming were determined from the DNA. The sample holds roughly 150,000 clones, around 77% seen once. This CDR3 has 14 amino acids. The TCR originated in a man in his 70s with acute or convalescent COVID-19. The sequencing sample was made of peripheral blood. This sequence joins TRBV21-1 and TRBJ1-5. TRBV21-1 is an annotated pseudogene. This CDR3 is CASSPGSRSQPQHF. CDR3 nucleotide sequence: TGTGCCAGCAGCCCGGGAAGTAGGTCTCAGCCCCAGCATTTT.